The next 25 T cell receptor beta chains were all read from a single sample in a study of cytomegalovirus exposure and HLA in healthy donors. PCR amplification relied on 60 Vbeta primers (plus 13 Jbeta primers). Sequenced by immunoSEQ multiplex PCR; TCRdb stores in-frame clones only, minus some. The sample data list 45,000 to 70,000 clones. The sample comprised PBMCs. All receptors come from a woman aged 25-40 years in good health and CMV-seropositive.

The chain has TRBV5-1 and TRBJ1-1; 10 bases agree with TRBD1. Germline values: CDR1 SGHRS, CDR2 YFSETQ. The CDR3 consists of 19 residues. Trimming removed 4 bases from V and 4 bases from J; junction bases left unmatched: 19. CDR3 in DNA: TGCGCCAGCAGCCGTGACCCCGGGACAGGGGTAGGGGGTGGCACTGAAGCTTTCTTT. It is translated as CASSRDPGTGVGGGTEAFF.

CDR3 protein: CASSRGRAGGVYNEQFF. Here the CDR3 DNA reads TGTGCCAGCAGCCGCGGCAGGGCGGGAGGGGTATACAATGAGCAGTTCTTC. V gene TRBV7-9 combines with J gene TRBJ2-1; TRBD2 aligns across 9 bases. This CDR3 comprises 17 residues. Germline V gives CDR1 SEHNR, CDR2 FQNEAQ (reference sequence). The junction had 12 bases not matched to a gene; V was cut back by 5 bases and J by 4 bases.

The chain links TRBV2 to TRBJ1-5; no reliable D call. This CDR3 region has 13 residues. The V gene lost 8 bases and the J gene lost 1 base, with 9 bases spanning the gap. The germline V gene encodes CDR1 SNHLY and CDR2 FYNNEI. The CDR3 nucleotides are TGTGCCAGCGACGGAGAGAGCAATCAGCCCCAGCATTTT. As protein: CASDGESNQPQHF.

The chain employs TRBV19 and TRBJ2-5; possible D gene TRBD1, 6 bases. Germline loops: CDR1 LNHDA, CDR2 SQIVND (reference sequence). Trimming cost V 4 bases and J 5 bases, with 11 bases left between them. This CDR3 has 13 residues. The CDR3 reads CASSKQGLETQYF. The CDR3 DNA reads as TGTGCCAGTAGTAAACAGGGTCTGGAGACCCAGTACTTC.

The chain's CDR3 is CASSPHPGTSTEQYF. The CDR3 nucleotides read TGTGCCAGCAGCCCCCACCCCGGGACTAGTACGGAGCAGTACTTC. The chain links TRBV7-2 to TRBJ2-7; 8 bases align to TRBD2. V was pared by 5 bases and J by 7 bases, with 13 bases of the junction left unmatched. Germline assignment: CDR1 SGHTA and CDR2 FQGNSA. The CDR3 runs to 15 residues.

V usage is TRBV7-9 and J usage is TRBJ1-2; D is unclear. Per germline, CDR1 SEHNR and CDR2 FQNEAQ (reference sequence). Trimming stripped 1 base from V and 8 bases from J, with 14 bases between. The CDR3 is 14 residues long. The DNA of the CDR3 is TGTGCCAGCAGCTTAGGGAACGGGATGGGAGGCTACACCTTC. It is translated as CASSLGNGMGGYTF.

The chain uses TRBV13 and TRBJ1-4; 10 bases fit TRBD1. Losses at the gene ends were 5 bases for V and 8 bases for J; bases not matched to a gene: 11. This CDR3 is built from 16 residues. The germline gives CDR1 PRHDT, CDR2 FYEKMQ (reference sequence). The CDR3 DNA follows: TGTGCCAGCAGCACCCGACAGGGGGCAGGTCGGGAAAAACTGTTTTTT. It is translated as CASSTRQGAGREKLFF.

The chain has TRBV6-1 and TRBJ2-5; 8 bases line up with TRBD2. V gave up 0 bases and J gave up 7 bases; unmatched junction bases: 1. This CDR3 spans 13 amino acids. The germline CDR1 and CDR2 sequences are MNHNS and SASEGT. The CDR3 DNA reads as TGTGCCAGCAGTGAAGCTGCGGGGGGGACCCAGTACTTC. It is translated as CASSEAAGGTQYF.

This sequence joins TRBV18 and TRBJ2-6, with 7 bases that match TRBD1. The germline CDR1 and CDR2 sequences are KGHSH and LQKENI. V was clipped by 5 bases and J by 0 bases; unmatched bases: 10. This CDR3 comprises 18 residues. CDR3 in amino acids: CASSTRDSYFSGANVLTF. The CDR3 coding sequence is TGTGCCAGCTCAACGAGGGACAGCTATTTCTCTGGGGCCAACGTCCTGACTTTC.

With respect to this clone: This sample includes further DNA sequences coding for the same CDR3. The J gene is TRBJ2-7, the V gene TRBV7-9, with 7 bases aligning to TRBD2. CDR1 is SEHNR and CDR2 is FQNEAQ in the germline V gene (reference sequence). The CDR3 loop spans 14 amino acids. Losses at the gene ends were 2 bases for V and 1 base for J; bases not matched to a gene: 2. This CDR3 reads CASSLTGGSYEQYF. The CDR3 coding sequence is TGTGCCAGCAGCTTAACGGGGGGTTCCTACGAGCAGTACTTC.

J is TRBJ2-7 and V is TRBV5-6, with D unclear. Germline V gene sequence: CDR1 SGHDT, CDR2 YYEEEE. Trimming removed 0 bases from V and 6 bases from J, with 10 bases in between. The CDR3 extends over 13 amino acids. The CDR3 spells CASSLDSVVEQYF. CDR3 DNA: TGTGCCAGCAGCTTGGATAGTGTTGTCGAGCAGTACTTC.

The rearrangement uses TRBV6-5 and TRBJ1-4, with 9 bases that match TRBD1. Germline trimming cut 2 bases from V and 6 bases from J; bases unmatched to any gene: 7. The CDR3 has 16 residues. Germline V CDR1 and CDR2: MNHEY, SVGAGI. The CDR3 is CASSYTPTGGHEKLFF. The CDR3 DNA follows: TGTGCCAGCAGTTACACCCCGACAGGGGGGCATGAAAAACTGTTTTTT.

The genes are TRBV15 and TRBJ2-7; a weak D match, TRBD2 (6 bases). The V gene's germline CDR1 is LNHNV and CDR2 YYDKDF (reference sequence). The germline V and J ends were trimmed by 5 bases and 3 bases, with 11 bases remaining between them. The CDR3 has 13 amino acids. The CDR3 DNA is TGTGCCACCAGCGCGGGACGGTTCTACGAGCAGTACTTC. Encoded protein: CATSAGRFYEQYF.

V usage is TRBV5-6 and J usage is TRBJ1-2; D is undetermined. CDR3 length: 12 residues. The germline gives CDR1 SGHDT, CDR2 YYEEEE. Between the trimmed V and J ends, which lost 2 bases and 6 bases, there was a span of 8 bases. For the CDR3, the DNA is TGTGCCAGCAGCTTTGGAGTTGATGGCTACACCTTC. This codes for CASSFGVDGYTF. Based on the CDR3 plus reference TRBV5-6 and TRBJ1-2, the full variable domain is DAGVTQSPTHLIKTRGQQVTLRCSPKSGHDTVSWYQQALGQGPQFIFQYYEEEERQRGNFPDRFSGHQFPNYSSELNVNALLLGDSALYLCASSFGVDGYTFGSGTRLTVV.

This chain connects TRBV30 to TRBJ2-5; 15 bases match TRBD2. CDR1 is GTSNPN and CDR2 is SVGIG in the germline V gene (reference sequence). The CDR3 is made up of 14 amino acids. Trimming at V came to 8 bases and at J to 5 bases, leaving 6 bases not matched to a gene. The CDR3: CARTSGGAGETQYF. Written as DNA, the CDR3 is TGTGCCCGGACTAGCGGGGGGGCGGGGGAGACCCAGTACTTC.

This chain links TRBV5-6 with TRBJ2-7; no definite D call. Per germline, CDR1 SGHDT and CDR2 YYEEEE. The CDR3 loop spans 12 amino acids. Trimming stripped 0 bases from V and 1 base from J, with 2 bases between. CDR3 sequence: CASSLASYEQYF. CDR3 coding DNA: TGTGCCAGCAGCTTGGCATCCTACGAGCAGTACTTC.

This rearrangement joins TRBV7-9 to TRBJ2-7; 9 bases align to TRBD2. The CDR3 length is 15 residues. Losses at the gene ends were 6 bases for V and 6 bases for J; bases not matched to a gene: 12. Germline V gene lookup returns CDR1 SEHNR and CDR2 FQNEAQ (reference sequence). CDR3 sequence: CASSSAGGYRGEQYF. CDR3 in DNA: TGTGCCAGCAGTTCCGCGGGAGGGTATAGGGGCGAGCAGTACTTC.

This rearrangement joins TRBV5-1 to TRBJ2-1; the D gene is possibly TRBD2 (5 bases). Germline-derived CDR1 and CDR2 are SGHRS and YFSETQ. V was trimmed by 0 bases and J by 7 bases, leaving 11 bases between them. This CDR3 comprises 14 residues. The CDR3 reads CASSLVLAKNEQFF. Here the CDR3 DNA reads TGCGCCAGCAGCTTGGTGTTAGCGAAGAATGAGCAGTTCTTC.

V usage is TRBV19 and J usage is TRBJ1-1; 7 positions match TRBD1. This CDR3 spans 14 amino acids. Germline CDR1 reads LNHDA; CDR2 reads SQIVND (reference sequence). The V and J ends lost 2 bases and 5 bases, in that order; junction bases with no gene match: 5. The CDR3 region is CASSIISRGTEAFF. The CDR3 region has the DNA TGTGCCAGTAGTATAATTAGCAGGGGGACTGAAGCTTTCTTT.

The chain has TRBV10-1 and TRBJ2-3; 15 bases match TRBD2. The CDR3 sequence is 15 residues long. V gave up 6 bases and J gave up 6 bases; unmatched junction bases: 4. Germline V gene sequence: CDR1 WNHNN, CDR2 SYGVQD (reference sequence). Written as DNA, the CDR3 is TGCGCCAGCAGCGAGGGACTAGCGGGGGGTGATACGCAGTATTTT. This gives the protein CASSEGLAGGDTQYF.

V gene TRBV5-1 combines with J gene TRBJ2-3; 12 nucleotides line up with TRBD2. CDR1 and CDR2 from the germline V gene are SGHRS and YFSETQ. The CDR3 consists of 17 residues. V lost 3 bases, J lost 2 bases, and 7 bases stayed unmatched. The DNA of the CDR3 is TGCGCCAGCAGCTGGGGGGGACTAGCGGGTAACACAGATACGCAGTATTTT. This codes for CASSWGGLAGNTDTQYF.

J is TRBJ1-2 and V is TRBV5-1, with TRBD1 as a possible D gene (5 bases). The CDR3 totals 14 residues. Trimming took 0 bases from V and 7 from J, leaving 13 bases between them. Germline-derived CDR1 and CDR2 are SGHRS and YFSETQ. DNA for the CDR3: TGCGCCAGCAGCTTGGACGCGGACATTGGTGGCTACACCTTC. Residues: CASSLDADIGGYTF.

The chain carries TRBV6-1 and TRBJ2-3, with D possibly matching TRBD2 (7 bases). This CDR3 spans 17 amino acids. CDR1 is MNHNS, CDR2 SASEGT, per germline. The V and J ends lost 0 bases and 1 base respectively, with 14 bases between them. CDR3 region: CASSEAQGGGGTDTQYF. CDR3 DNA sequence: TGTGCCAGCAGTGAAGCGCAGGGAGGGGGGGGCACAGATACGCAGTATTTT.

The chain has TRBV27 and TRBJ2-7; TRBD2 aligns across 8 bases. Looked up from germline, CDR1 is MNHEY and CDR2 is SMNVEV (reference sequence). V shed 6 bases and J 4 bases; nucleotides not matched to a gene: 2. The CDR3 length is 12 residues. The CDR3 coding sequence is TGTGCCAGCAGCAGCGGGGGATACGAGCAGTACTTC. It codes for CASSSGGYEQYF.

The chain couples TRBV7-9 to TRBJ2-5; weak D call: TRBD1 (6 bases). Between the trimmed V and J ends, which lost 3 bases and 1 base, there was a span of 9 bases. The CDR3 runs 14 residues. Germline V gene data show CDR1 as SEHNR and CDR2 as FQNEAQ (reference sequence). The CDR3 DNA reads TGTGCCAGCAGCTTCCAGGGGACCCAAGAGACCCAGTACTTC. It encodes CASSFQGTQETQYF.